This T cell receptor (beta chain) was recorded in a study of response to subunit inactivated influenza vaccine. TCRdb used MiXCR to reprocess the RT-PCR reads, holding one entry per CDR3 protein. The table has around 200,000 distinct CDR3 sequences, around 8.8% seen once. Germline V CDR1 and CDR2: SQVTM, ANQGSEA. CDR3 length: 15 residues. Trimming at V came to 6 bases and at J to 3 bases, leaving 12 bases not matched to a gene. The TCR sequence derives from a man aged 50-60 years who received an inactivated influenza vaccine. The genes are TRBV29-1 and TRBJ2-3; the match to TRBD2 covers 7 bases. The specimen comprised non-naive T cells sorted from PBMCs, sampled on the day of vaccination. For the CDR3, the DNA is TGCAGCGTCGCACCTAGCGCGGGAGTTACAGATACGCAGTATTTT. Amino acid sequence: CSVAPSAGVTDTQYF.